What follows are 15 T cell receptor beta chains derived from one specimen sequenced in a study of identical twins listed by TCRdb under 2016. The library relied on 5' RACE. The sequencer listed for this sample is Illumina HiSeq 2000. TCRdb handled the public reads itself, with Q25 trimming in fastp and clone calling in MiXCR, and kept productive beta chains. All rows with the same CDR3 protein become a single entry with the most common DNA and genes. The sample has 200,000 to 250,000 distinct CDR3 sequences on record, about 7.3% of them singletons. Roughly 3.6% of the sample comes from the top ten. This same sample was also part of a study on yellow fever vaccine responses in identical twins.

Sequences were obtained from memory (CD45RO+) T cells sorted from blood. The intended sense of this specimen's cell subset or site label: CD45RO+ enriched T cells. The receptors originated from a woman aged 18-29 years in good health.

A few counts support this clonotype. V is TRBV20-1 and J is TRBJ2-5, with D perhaps matching TRBD1 (6 bases). The CDR3 covers 13 residues. Germline V lookup: CDR1 DFQATT, CDR2 SNEGSKA (reference sequence). The V end was cut by 6 bases, the J end by 1 base, with 12 bases between. The CDR3 region is CSAARDTQETQYF. The CDR3 DNA is TGCAGTGCCGCACGGGACACCCAAGAGACCCAGTACTTC.

This chain joins TRBV11-2 and TRBJ2-1; 10 positions agree with TRBD2. Germline CDR1 is SGHAT and CDR2 is FQNNGV. This CDR3 contains 16 residues. The trim removed 3 bases at V and 2 bases at J, leaving 4 bases unmatched. The CDR3 loop is CASSFLAGGAYNEQFF. The CDR3 DNA follows: TGTGCCAGCAGCTTTTTAGCGGGAGGCGCCTACAATGAGCAGTTCTTC.

The table lists this clonotype with many counts. V gene TRBV5-1 combines with J gene TRBJ2-5; D is unresolved. The V end lost 0 bases, the J end lost 4 bases, and 16 bases lay between the germline ends. This CDR3 comprises 16 residues. From germline, CDR1 is SGHRS and CDR2 YFSETQ. The CDR3 region is CASSLGGRPTLETQYF. The CDR3 DNA is TGCGCCAGCAGCTTGGGCGGCAGGCCTACTTTAGAGACCCAGTACTTC.

At least ten counts were recorded for this clonotype. The chain has TRBV5-1 and TRBJ2-1; 9 bases align to TRBD2. Trimming took 2 bases from V and 2 from J; bases not matched to a gene: 2. The CDR3 contains 15 residues. In germline, CDR1 is SGHRS, CDR2 YFSETQ. CDR3: CASSFSGGTYNEQFF. CDR3 sequence (DNA): TGCGCCAGCAGCTTTAGCGGGGGAACCTACAATGAGCAGTTCTTC.

V is TRBV27 and J is TRBJ2-6; D possibly uses TRBD1 or TRBD2 (5 bases each). The germline gives CDR1 MNHEY, CDR2 SMNVEV (reference sequence). The CDR3 runs 16 residues. V was trimmed by 7 bases and J by 0 bases, leaving 13 bases between them. Here the CDR3 DNA reads TGTGCCAGCAAGAGGGGAGAGGACTCTGGGGCCAACGTCCTGACTTTC. This gives the protein CASKRGEDSGANVLTF. Full variable domain (missing parts from reference TRBV27 and TRBJ2-6): EAQVTQNPRYLITVTGKKLTVTCSQNMNHEYMSWYRQDPGLGLRQIYYSMNVEVTDKGDVPEGYKVSRKEKRNFPLILESPSPNQTSLYFCASKRGEDSGANVLTFGAGSRLTVL.

This clonotype was found many times. V usage is TRBV7-2 and J usage is TRBJ2-1; TRBD2 matches 12 bases. With V trimmed by 2 bases and J by 7 bases, 3 bases remained unmatched. CDR3 length: 15 amino acids. CDR1 and CDR2 from the germline V gene are SGHTA and FQGNSA. CDR3 DNA sequence: TGTGCCAGCAGCTTACTAGCGGGGGGGGGGAATGAGCAGTTCTTC. The encoded protein is CASSLLAGGGNEQFF.

The rearrangement joins TRBV5-1 to TRBJ2-7; D is perhaps TRBD1 (6 bases). From germline, CDR1 is SGHRS and CDR2 YFSETQ. This CDR3 region has 14 residues. V lost 4 bases and J 7 bases, leaving 18 bases between the germline ends. Here the CDR3 DNA reads TGCGCCAGCAGCCCAGATGGGGGCTCTAGAGAGCAGTACGTC. This sequence encodes CASSPDGGSREQYV.

This clonotype was counted between two and nine times. V and J are TRBV7-2 and TRBJ2-1; 11 positions agree with TRBD2. This CDR3 comprises 15 residues. Per the germline V gene, CDR1 is SGHTA and CDR2 is FQGNSA. Losses at the gene ends were 5 bases for V and 6 bases for J; bases not matched to a gene: 6. The CDR3 is CASSILAGVVNEQFF. The CDR3 region has the DNA TGTGCCAGCAGCATACTAGCGGGAGTCGTCAATGAGCAGTTCTTC.

Ten or more counts support this clonotype. V usage is TRBV7-2 and J usage is TRBJ1-5, with 9 bases lining up with TRBD1. With 5 bases clipped from V and 7 bases from J, the junction kept 9 bases outside the gene matches. Germline-derived CDR1 and CDR2 are SGHTA and FQGNSA. The CDR3 sequence is 15 residues long. CDR3 sequence: CASSPRDRVLQPQHF. CDR3 in DNA: TGTGCCAGCAGCCCCCGGGACAGGGTGCTCCAGCCCCAGCATTTT.

This CDR3 is CSARGTGTSVDSYEQYF. The CDR3 DNA reads as TGCAGTGCTCGAGGGACCGGGACTAGCGTAGATTCCTACGAGCAGTACTTC. J is TRBJ2-7 and V is TRBV20-1; 10 bases are a match to TRBD2. CDR3 size: 17 residues. Looked up from germline, CDR1 is DFQATT and CDR2 is SNEGSKA (reference sequence). Germline trimming cut 5 bases from V and 1 base from J; bases unmatched to any gene: 14.

This clonotype was found a few times. V is TRBV18 and J is TRBJ2-5; 10 bases map to TRBD1. Germline CDR1 is KGHSH and CDR2 is LQKENI. J lost 1 base, V lost 4 bases, and 3 bases had no gene match. CDR3 length: 15 residues. The DNA of the CDR3 is TGTGCCAGCTCACGACAGGGGGCTCGCCAAGAGACCCAGTACTTC. Residues: CASSRQGARQETQYF.

This clonotype was seen repeatedly, ten times or more. The chain recombines TRBV5-1 with TRBJ2-1; 8 bases are shared with TRBD2. Germline V gene data show CDR1 as SGHRS and CDR2 as YFSETQ. The length of the CDR3 is 12 residues. The J segment lost 10 bases and the V segment lost 7 bases, leaving 7 bases of the junction unmatched. This CDR3 reads CASSGGVREQFF. In DNA form, the CDR3 reads TGCGCCAGCTCCGGGGGGGTGAGAGAGCAGTTCTTC.

The rearrangement links TRBV28 to TRBJ1-5, with TRBD1 as a possible D gene (5 bases). Germline values: CDR1 MDHEN, CDR2 SYDVKM. CDR3 size: 16 residues. The V and J ends lost 3 bases and 3 bases respectively, with 15 bases between them. The CDR3 DNA reads TGTGCCAGCAGTTTGGCAGGGTTTCAAGACAATCAGCCCCAGCATTTT. It is translated as CASSLAGFQDNQPQHF.

This clonotype was detected ten times or more. This chain uses TRBV28 with TRBJ2-7, with 7 bases fitting TRBD2. Germline V gene lookup returns CDR1 MDHEN and CDR2 SYDVKM. The V segment lost 8 bases and the J segment 0 bases; nucleotides outside the gene matches: 19. This CDR3 region has 18 residues. CDR3 region: CASVSSLFTSESSYEQYF. The CDR3 DNA follows: TGTGCCAGCGTGAGCAGTCTATTCACTAGCGAGAGCTCCTACGAGCAGTACTTC.

This chain joins TRBV5-1 and TRBJ1-1, with D unclear. The CDR3 consists of 15 residues. The V and J ends lost 3 bases and 1 base respectively, with 13 bases between them. Germline CDR1 reads SGHRS; CDR2 reads YFSETQ. In DNA, the CDR3 is TGCGCCAGCAGCTCCGGGCCCACGAGGAACACTGAAGCTTTCTTT. Translating gives CASSSGPTRNTEAFF.